The entry that follows covers one TCR beta chain sequence. Its target antigen remains unknown. No quality values exist for individual bases; no much larger clone is one base distant. Trimming at the junction amounts to 5 bases on V and 8 bases on J, and the germline ends lie 19 bases apart. The cysteine opens and the phenylalanine closes a CDR3 of 15 amino acids. Solely the CDR3 DNA is kept, with 45 bases framed from the first base. The sample belongs to a study of response to subunit inactivated influenza vaccine (dated by TCRdb to about 2018). In terms of the full investigation: The study used deep quantitative T cell receptor repertoire profiling to track responses to a trivalent subunit inactivated influenza vaccine. Findings and caveats that apply to the study as a whole: The authors proposed that each seasonal influenza vaccination may bring in only a limited number of new T cells.

The receptor library was made with RT-PCR. The instrument given in TCRdb is Illumina HiSeq 2500. TCRdb cleaned the public reads at Q25 with fastp, built clones with MiXCR and kept in-frame beta chains. Every distinct CDR3 protein forms one entry, paired with its most common genes and DNA. In this sample the table shows roughly 620,000 distinct CDR3 sequences, approximately 10% of which occur a single time. The top ten hold about 11% of the sample. A further study also used this sample, focusing on T cells expressing NK-cell markers. The second investigation adds: The TCR beta cDNA libraries were made using 5'RACE template switching, a step that added both a universal primer site and unique molecular identifiers. Three sorted T-cell subsets (CD3+CD56+NKG2C+, CD3+CD56+NKG2C- and CD3+CD56-NKG2C+) from eight donors had their TCR beta-chain repertoires profiled. Among the eight sequenced donors, only one was HCMV-seronegative, while the other seven were HCMV-seropositive. In several experiments an anti-gammadeltaTCR antibody was added to restrict sorting to alphabetaTCR-expressing T cells. In more than five donors, the dominant CD3+CD56+NKG2C+ clonotypes were found to rank among the top 10 CD8+ clonotypes and to make up roughly 1.0-8% of CD8+ T cells. Those dominant clonotypes were again the most abundant among CD3+CD56-NKG2C+ cells in several donors, at about 28.3-65%. It remained unclear whether the expanded NKG2C-expressing T cell clones were specific for HCMV antigens. The eight sequenced donors were randomly selected healthy volunteers, three men and five women. To determine HCMV serostatus, a commercial ELISA kit was used to detect HCMV-specific IgG in serum. Peripheral blood mononuclear cells were isolated from blood by Ficoll density gradient centrifugation. Bulk peripheral blood T-cell repertoires were additionally sequenced from unsorted PBMC for six donors. Priming for cDNA synthesis came from the TCR beta constant segment, and two successive PCR amplification steps followed. Sequencing of the libraries produced 2 x 150 bp reads on Illumina HiSeq 2000/2500, MiSeq or NextSeq. MIGEC handled demultiplexing of the reads and grouping by UMI, while MiTCR was used to assemble and quantify clonotypes. To remove erroneous sequences, TCR cDNA sequences were retained only when supported by two or more reads. Downstream repertoire analysis used the tcR package, and clonotypes were matched across fractions by CDR3 nucleotide sequence plus V segment. VDJmatch was used to annotate antigen specificity against VDJdb, with one amino acid substitution in CDR3 permitted.

The sequencing here drew on PBMCs from blood, taken on the day of vaccination. The chain is encoded by TRBV12-3 or TRBV12-4 joined to TRBJ2-1; TRBD2 is a weak D gene call, 6 bases matching. The receptor comes from a man aged 50 or older who received an inactivated influenza vaccine. Donor details come from another sample of the same person, matched by shared clones. The CDR3 amino acid sequence is: CASSLDPSGGYEQFF. The DNA sequence is given as TGTGCCAGCAGTCTCGACCCCAGTGGAGGGTATGAGCAGTTCTTC.